Listed here is a single T cell receptor beta chain. As yet, its antigen is unknown. Germline lookup yields CDR1 MDHEN and CDR2 SYDVKM. The CDR3 contains 15 residues. The junction had 11 bases not matched to a gene; V was cut back by 7 bases and J by 4 bases. Tagging with unique molecular identifiers was applied to individual cDNA molecules. TCRdb independently ran MiXCR on the 5' RACE reads; one entry per CDR3 protein. The table has approximately 84,000 distinct CDR3 sequences, under 15% seen once; the top ten hold around 6%. This sample was taken from a study of early T cells in non-severe SARS-CoV-2 infection. Study details: Unsorted whole blood bulk RNA was sequenced, with unpaired chains.

Study conclusions and caveats: VDJdb matching skewed toward anti-spike CD8 responses, missing private and CD4 specificities.

The chain uses TRBV28 and TRBJ2-3; 7 bases are shared with TRBD2. The sample was whole blood. The sequence was obtained from an adult who was a healthcare worker with PCR-confirmed SARS-CoV-2 infection or an uninfected control (not recorded which). The CDR3 reads CASTRSAGAADTQYF. The CDR3 nucleotides read TGTGCCAGCACCCGGTCTGCGGGAGCAGCAGATACGCAGTATTTT.